Reported below is one T cell receptor beta chain. What this receptor recognizes is not known. Qualities for individual bases were not recorded, and no much larger clone is one base off. V was cut back by 1 base and J by 3 bases, leaving a gap of 10 bases between them. The cysteine opens and the phenylalanine closes a CDR3 of 14 amino acids. The entry retains the CDR3 DNA only, 42 bases that are in frame from base 1. For CDR1 and CDR2, the germline V gene lists SGHRS and YFSETQ. Library creation used 5' RACE. TCRdb names Illumina HiSeq 2000 as the instrument used. Template switching added a universal primer binding site, and the final cDNA carried a unique molecular identifier that allowed TCR cDNA molecules to be counted accurately. First-strand cDNA for TCR alpha and beta chains was synthesized from specific primers in the conserved constant-segment region. To control for contamination, each cDNA library was double barcoded with a SMART-Mk sample barcode plus Illumina barcodes. TruSeq adapter sequences and Illumina sample barcodes were added in two successive PCR steps. TCR alpha and beta cDNA libraries were sequenced on the Illumina HiSeq platform with custom primers. As for the original processing: Unique molecular identifiers were extracted from raw reads with MiGEC, and CDR3 positions were determined with MiXCR. Recombination models were inferred per individual with the repgenHMM and IGoR tools using an EM algorithm. Shared clonotypes were analyzed with the tcR package in R, and sharing was normalized by the product of cloneset sizes. To study raw recombination without the effects of thymic and clonal selection, out-of-frame nonproductive sequences were analyzed. Using fastp trimming at Q25 and MiXCR clonotype assembly, TCRdb reanalyzed the public sequencing data and kept in-frame beta chains. All rows with the same CDR3 protein become a single entry with the most common DNA and genes. These V and J calls derive from TCRdb rather than the authors' analysis. This sample is represented by more than 1.5 million distinct CDR3 sequences; less than 35% of them were singletons. The biggest ten clones account for 0.25% to 0.3% of the sample.

The sample is drawn from a study of identical twins listed by TCRdb under 2016. Study-level background: The study deep-sequenced TCR alpha and beta repertoires from monozygotic twins, unrelated adults of various ages and cord blood to test whether fetal clonotypes persist. To rule out contamination, the twin experiments were replicated at different times with different library preparation protocols. Findings and caveats that apply to the study as a whole: A weaker excess of twin sharing was found in beta out-of-frame sequences because the signal-to-noise ratio was lowered by fewer shared sequences. Zero-insertion analyses could be partly confounded by invariant T cells such as MAIT and iNKT, though diverse VJ usage argued against such confounding for most clonotypes. Out-of-frame TCR alpha sequences shared between twins showed an excess of low generation-probability sequences compared with coincidental sharing between unrelated individuals. Conclusions relied on cross-sectional statistical analysis, since the same donors could not be followed over many years. In monozygotic twins, recombination models systematically underestimated out-of-frame TCR alpha sharing, but the models matched the sharing seen between unrelated individuals. Abundant cord blood beta clonotypes had fewer insertions, young adult naive repertoires showed a similar but weaker trend, and memory repertoires showed no such trend.

All donors were healthy Caucasians. The TCR sequence derives from a newborn girl in good health. Rearrangement joined TRBV5-1 to TRBJ1-1; no D gene can be assigned with confidence. The sequencing input was cord blood. At the DNA level, the sequence is TGCGCCAGCAGCTTGCGGTCATTGGACACTGAAGCTTTCTTT. Its translation is CASSLRSLDTEAFF.